A single TCR beta chain is shown here with its context. Here immunoSEQ multiplex PCR was the method, and the copy in TCRdb shows in-frame clones only, minus some. The table records about 28,000 clones, roughly 85% of them present only once. These data originate in a study of regulatory dendritic cells for organ transplantation. This receptor was obtained from a human donor in good health. The sample consisted of naive CD8+ T cells from blood. Subset described: CD45RA+ naive T cells.

The CDR3 DNA sequence: TGTGCCAGCAGCCCGATGGGGGCGGGCTACACCTTC. This encodes CASSPMGAGYTF. The chain combines TRBV6-5 with TRBJ1-2; D perhaps matches TRBD1 (6 bases). CDR1 is MNHEY, CDR2 SVGAGI, per germline. CDR3 length equals 12 residues. The ends were cut back, 6 bases at V and 8 bases at J, with 13 bases in the middle.